The clone carrying this T cell receptor beta chain appeared many times. Its cognate antigen is unknown. Noted time point: persistent/refractory GD, antithyroid drugs over 5 years with positive TRAb. Construction of the TCR library relied on RNA isolated from PBMCs. The CDR3 runs 14 residues. Germline assignment: CDR1 MNHNS and CDR2 SASEGT. V was clipped by 8 bases and J by 0 bases, with 14 bases between them. This record comes from a study of regulatory T cells in long-lasting Graves disease. Regarding the study as a whole: Under persistent disease, TRBV28, TRBJ1-2 and TRBJ2-5 were used preferentially.

Building the TCR beta libraries relied on iRepertoire HTBI primers, and CDR3 regions underwent Arm-PCR. TCRdb passed the multiplex PCR reads through MiXCR, listing each CDR3 protein once. This sample has about 300,000 distinct CDR3 sequences, with more than 20% found just once. The rearrangement uses TRBV6-1 and TRBJ2-7, with D unresolved. The clonotype originates from a female donor with Graves disease. The source material was peripheral blood mononuclear cells (PBMCs), sampled when the disease was refractory, from a patient treated with antithyroid drugs. This CDR3 reads CASCDWASSYEQYF. DNA of the CDR3: TGTGCCAGCTGCGACTGGGCGAGCTCCTACGAGCAGTACTTC.